This T cell receptor (beta chain) was captured by sequencing in a study of T cells in localized non-small cell lung cancer. Overall study findings and caveats: Among blood samples, higher T cell density accompanied longer overall survival. Because sequencing included only one region (of the tumor), heterogeneity remains possible. Adjacent lung was found to contain a median roughly 60 of the top 100 tumor clones.

TCRdb keeps only in-frame clones here, not all; method: immunoSEQ multiplex PCR. The sample has 25,000 to 35,000 clones, 94% seen once. A word on this clone: Its antigen is not identified.

Germline V lookup: CDR1 MGHDK, CDR2 SYGVNS. The V gene end was trimmed by 6 bases and the J gene end by 2 bases; junction bases not matched to a gene: 9. The CDR3 is 15 residues long. The TCR sequence derives from a woman aged 40 to 75 with stage I lung adenocarcinoma. The starting material was peripheral blood, obtained before any cancer treatment. This chain uses TRBV25-1 with TRBJ2-5, with TRBD2 matching 7 bases. In nucleotides, the CDR3 is TGTGCCAGCAGAGGAACCCGGGACTATCAAGAGACCCAGTACTTC. As protein: CASRGTRDYQETQYF.